This T cell receptor beta chain was identified during a study of a mutant IDH1 vaccine in newly diagnosed glioma. Time point described: week 47, end of study. Vaccine doses each comprised 300 ug of mutant IDH1 20-mer peptide, with topical imiquimod. The patients received vaccinations eight times, in weeks 1, 3, 5, 7, 11, 15, 19 and 23. A word on this clone: Its specificity is unknown.

Sequencing was performed with immunoSEQ multiplex PCR; in TCRdb, only in-frame clones are kept and a portion is missing. The sample includes roughly 35,000 clones, 75% of them seen just once. Trimming took 2 bases from V and 2 from J, leaving 10 bases between them. This CDR3 is 14 amino acids long. Germline V gene sequence: CDR1 SGDLS, CDR2 YYNGEE. Source: PBMCs, taken from a glioma patient whose treatment included an IDH1 peptide vaccine. This chain connects TRBV9 to TRBJ1-1; a weak D match, TRBD1 (5 bases). This receptor was taken from a man aged 35 to 55 with glioma. The CDR3 region has the DNA TGTGCCAGCAGCGTTAGACAGCATAACACTGAAGCTTTCTTT. It codes for CASSVRQHNTEAFF.